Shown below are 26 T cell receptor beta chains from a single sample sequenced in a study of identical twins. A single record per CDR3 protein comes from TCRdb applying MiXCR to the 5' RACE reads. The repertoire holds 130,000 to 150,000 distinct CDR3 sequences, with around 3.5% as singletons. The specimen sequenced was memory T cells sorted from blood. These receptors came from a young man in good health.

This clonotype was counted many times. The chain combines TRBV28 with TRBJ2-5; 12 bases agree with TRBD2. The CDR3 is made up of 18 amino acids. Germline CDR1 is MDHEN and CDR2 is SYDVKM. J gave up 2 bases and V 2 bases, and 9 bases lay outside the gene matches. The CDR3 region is CASSLRVPLAGGQETQYF. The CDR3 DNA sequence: TGTGCCAGCAGTTTAAGGGTTCCACTAGCGGGAGGACAAGAGACCCAGTACTTC.

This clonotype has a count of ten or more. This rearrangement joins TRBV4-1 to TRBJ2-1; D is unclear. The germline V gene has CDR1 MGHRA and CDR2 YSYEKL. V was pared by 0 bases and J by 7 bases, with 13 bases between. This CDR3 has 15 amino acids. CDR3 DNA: TGCGCCAGCAGCCAAGAAGAGGCTTTCGGGAATGAGCAGTTCTTC. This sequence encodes CASSQEEAFGNEQFF.

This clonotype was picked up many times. The CDR3 loop is CASSLSDLPLHF. The CDR3 DNA reads TGCGCCAGCAGCCTGTCAGATTTACCCCTCCACTTT. V gene TRBV5-1 combines with J gene TRBJ1-6; D remains ambiguous. CDR1 SGHRS and CDR2 YFSETQ come from the germline V gene. The CDR3 sequence is 12 residues long. V was clipped by 4 bases and J by 12 bases, with 11 bases between them.

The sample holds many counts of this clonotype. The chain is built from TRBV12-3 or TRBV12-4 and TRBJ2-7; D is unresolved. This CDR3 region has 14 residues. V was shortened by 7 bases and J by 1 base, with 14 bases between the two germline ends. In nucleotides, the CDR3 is TGTGCCAGCACTATTACTTCAGGTTCCTACGAGCAGTACGTC. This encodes CASTITSGSYEQYV.

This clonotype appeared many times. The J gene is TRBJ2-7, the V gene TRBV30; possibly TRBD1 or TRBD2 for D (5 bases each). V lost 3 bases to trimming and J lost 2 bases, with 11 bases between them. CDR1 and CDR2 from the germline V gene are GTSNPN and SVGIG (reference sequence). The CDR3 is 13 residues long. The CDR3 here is CAWSRDGTYEQYF. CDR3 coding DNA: TGTGCCTGGAGCAGGGACGGAACCTACGAGCAGTACTTC.

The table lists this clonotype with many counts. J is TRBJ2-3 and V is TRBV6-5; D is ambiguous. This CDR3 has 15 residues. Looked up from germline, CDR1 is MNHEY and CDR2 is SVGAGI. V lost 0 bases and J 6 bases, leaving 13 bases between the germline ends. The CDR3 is CASSYSRIVLDTQYF. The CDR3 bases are TGTGCCAGCAGTTACTCGAGGATAGTTCTGGATACGCAGTATTTT.

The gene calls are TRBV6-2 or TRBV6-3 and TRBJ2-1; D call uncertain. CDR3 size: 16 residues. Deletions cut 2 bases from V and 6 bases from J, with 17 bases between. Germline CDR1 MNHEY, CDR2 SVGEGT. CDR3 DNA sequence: TGTGCCAGCAGTTACACCAACCCAGGAAGGGCCAATGAGCAGTTCTTC. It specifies CASSYTNPGRANEQFF.

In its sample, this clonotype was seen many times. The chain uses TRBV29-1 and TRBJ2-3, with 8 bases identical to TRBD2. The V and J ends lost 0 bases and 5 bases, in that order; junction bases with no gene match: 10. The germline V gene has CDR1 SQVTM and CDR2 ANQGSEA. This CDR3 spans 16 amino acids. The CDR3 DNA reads TGCAGCGTTGAAGATTGGGGAACCCTAGCGGGAGATACGCAGTATTTT. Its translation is CSVEDWGTLAGDTQYF.

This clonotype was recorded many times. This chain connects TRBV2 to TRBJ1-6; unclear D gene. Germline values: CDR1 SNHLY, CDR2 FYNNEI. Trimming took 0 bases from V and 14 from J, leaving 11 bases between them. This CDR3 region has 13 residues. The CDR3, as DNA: TGTGCCAGCAGTGAAGCCGCCCTCATGGCCCTCCACTTT. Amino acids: CASSEAALMALHF. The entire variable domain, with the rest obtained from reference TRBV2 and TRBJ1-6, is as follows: EPEVTQTPSHQVTQMGQEVILRCVPISNHLYFYWYRQILGQKVEFLVSFYNNEISEKSEIFDDQFSVERPDGSNFTLKIRSTKLEDSAMYFCASSEAALMALHFGNGTRLTVT.

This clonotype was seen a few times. CDR3 in amino acids: CASSLEKETQYF. CDR3 nucleotides: TGCGCCAGCAGCCTGGAAAAAGAGACCCAGTACTTC. J is TRBJ2-5 and V is TRBV5-1; D ambiguous. CDR1 and CDR2 from the germline V gene are SGHRS and YFSETQ. The CDR3 totals 12 residues. V shed 4 bases and J shed 3 bases, with 7 bases lying between them.

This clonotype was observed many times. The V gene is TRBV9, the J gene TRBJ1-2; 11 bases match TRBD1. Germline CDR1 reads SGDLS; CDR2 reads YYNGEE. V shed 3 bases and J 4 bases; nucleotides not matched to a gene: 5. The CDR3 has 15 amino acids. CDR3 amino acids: CASSAGQGAGYGYTF. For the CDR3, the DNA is TGTGCCAGCAGCGCCGGACAGGGGGCTGGCTATGGCTACACCTTC. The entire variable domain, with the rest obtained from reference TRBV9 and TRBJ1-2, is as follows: DSGVTQTPKHLITATGQRVTLRCSPRSGDLSVYWYQQSLDQGLQFLIQYYNGEERAKGNILERFSAQQFPDLHSELNLSSLELGDSALYFCASSAGQGAGYGYTFGSGTRLTVV.

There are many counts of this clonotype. CDR3 amino acids: CASSPSGSRETQYF. The CDR3 DNA is TGTGCCAGCAGTCCTAGCGGGAGTAGAGAGACCCAGTACTTC. The chain uses TRBV27 and TRBJ2-5; 10 bases fit TRBD2. The V gene end was trimmed by 5 bases and the J gene end by 4 bases; junction bases not matched to a gene: 4. There are 14 residues in the CDR3. In germline, CDR1 is MNHEY, CDR2 SMNVEV (reference sequence).

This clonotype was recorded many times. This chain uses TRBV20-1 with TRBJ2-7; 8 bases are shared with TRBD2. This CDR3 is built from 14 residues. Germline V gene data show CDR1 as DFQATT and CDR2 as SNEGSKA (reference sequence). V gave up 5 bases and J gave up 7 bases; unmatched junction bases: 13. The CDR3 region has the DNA TGCAGTGCTGCGCCGGGGCTAGCGGGCTGGGAGCAGTACTTC. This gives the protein CSAAPGLAGWEQYF.

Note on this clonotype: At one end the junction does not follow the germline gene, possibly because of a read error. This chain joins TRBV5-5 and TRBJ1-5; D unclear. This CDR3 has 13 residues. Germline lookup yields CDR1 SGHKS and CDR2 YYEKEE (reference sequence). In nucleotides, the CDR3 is TGTTCCAGCAGCTTCGGTAGCAATCAGCCCCAGCATTTT. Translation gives CSSSFGSNQPQHF.

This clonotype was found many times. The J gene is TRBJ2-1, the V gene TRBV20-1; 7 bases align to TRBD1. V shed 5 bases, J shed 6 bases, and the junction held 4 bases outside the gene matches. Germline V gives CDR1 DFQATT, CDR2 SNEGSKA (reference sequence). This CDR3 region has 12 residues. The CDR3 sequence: CSAHRGGNEQFF. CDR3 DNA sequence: TGCAGTGCTCACAGGGGCGGCAATGAGCAGTTCTTC.

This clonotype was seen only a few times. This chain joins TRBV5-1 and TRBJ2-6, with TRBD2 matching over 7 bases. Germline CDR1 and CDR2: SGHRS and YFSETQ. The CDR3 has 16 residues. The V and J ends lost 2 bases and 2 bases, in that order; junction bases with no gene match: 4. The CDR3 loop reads CASSFLGGAGANVLTF. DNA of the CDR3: TGCGCCAGCAGCTTCCTGGGGGGGGCTGGGGCCAACGTCCTGACTTTC.

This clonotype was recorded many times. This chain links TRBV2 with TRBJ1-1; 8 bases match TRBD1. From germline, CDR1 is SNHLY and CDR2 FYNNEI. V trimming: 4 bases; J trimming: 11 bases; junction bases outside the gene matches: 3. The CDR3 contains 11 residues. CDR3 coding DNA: TGTGCCAGCAGTGGGGACAGGCGGGCTTTCTTT. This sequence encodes CASSGDRRAFF. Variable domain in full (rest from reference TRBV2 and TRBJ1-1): EPEVTQTPSHQVTQMGQEVILRCVPISNHLYFYWYRQILGQKVEFLVSFYNNEISEKSEIFDDQFSVERPDGSNFTLKIRSTKLEDSAMYFCASSGDRRAFFGQGTRLTVV.

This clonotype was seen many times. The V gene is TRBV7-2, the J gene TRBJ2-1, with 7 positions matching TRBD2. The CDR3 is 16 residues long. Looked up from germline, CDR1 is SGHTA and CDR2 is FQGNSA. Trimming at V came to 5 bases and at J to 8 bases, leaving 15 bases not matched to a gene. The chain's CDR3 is CASSNRGGTSVHEQFF. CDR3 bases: TGTGCCAGCAGCAACCGCGGGGGAACTAGCGTCCATGAGCAGTTCTTC.

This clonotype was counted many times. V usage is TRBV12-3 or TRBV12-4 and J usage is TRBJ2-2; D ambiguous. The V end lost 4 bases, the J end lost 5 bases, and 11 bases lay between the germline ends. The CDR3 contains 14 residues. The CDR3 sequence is CASSWGIGTGELFF. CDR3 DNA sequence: TGTGCCAGCAGTTGGGGTATTGGGACCGGGGAGCTGTTTTTT.

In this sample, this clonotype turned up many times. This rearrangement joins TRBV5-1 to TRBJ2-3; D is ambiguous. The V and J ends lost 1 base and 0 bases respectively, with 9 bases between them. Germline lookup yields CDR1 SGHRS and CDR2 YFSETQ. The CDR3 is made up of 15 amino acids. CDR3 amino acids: CASSLQSPSTDTQYF. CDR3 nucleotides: TGCGCCAGCAGCTTGCAATCGCCTAGCACAGATACGCAGTATTTT.

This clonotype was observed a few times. The chain's CDR3 is CSASYSSGASYNEQFF. The CDR3 nucleotides are TGCAGTGCTAGCTATTCTAGCGGGGCGTCCTACAATGAGCAGTTCTTC. This chain connects TRBV20-1 to TRBJ2-1, with 9 bases matching TRBD2. V shed 3 bases and J 1 base; nucleotides not matched to a gene: 7. From germline, CDR1 is DFQATT and CDR2 SNEGSKA (reference sequence). CDR3 length: 16 residues.

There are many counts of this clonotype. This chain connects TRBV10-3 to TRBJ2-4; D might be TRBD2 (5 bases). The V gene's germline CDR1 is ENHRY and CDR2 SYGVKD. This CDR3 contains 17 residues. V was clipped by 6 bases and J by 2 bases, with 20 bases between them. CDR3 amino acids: CAISTDPGGGPKNIQYF. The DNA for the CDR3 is TGTGCCATCAGCACAGACCCGGGCGGAGGTCCCAAAAACATTCAGTACTTC.

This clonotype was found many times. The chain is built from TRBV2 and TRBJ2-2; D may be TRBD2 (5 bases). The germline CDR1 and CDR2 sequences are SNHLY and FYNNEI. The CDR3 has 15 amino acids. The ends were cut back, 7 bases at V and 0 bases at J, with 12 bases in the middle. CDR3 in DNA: TGTGCCAGCACAGGACTCTCATCGAACACCGGGGAGCTGTTTTTT. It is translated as CASTGLSSNTGELFF. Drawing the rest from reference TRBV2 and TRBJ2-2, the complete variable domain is EPEVTQTPSHQVTQMGQEVILRCVPISNHLYFYWYRQILGQKVEFLVSFYNNEISEKSEIFDDQFSVERPDGSNFTLKIRSTKLEDSAMYFCASTGLSSNTGELFFGEGSRLTVL.

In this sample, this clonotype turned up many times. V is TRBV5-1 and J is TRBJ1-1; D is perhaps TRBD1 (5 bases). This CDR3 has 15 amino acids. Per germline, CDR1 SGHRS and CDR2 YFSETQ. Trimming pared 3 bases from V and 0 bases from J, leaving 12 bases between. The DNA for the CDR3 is TGCGCCAGCAGCTCGACGGACAACATGAACACTGAAGCTTTCTTT. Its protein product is CASSSTDNMNTEAFF.

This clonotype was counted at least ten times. CDR3 amino acids: CASSLVASHREQYF. The CDR3, as DNA: TGTGCCAGCAGCTTGGTAGCGAGCCATAGGGAGCAGTACTTC. The chain joins TRBV5-6 to TRBJ2-7, with a weak D call TRBD2 (5 bases). Germline CDR1 SGHDT, CDR2 YYEEEE. Trimming stripped 0 bases from V and 7 bases from J, with 14 bases between. This CDR3 is built from 14 residues.

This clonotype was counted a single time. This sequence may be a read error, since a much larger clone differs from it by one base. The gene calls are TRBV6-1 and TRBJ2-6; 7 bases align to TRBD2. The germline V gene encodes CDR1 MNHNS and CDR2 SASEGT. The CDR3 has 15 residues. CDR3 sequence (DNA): TGTGCCAGCAGGGGGGGGGAGGCTGGGGCCAACGTCCTGGCTTTC. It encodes CASRGGEAGANVLAF.